This TCR beta chain was documented in a study of CD8+ T cells in alopecia areata. Documented treatment: oral pan-JAK inhibitor, 5-10 mg twice daily. The authors extracted RNA and reverse transcribed it into cDNA as the sequencing template. TCRdb keeps only in-frame clones here, not all; method: immunoSEQ multiplex PCR. The sample includes 110,000 or so clones, 50% to 65% of them seen just once. CDR1 is SGHRS, CDR2 YFSETQ, per germline. The CDR3 is 13 amino acids. The V end lost 0 bases, the J end lost 8 bases, and 8 bases lay between the germline ends. The sequencing here drew on CD4+ T cells sorted from blood, taken at week 24, from a patient treated with tofacitinib. This sequence originates from a human donor with alopecia areata. This chain links TRBV5-1 with TRBJ1-4; no firm D call. The chain's CDR3 is CASSLAPGEKLFF. In nucleotides, the CDR3 is TGCGCCAGCAGCTTGGCCCCCGGGGAAAAACTGTTTTTT.